Presented here are 19 T cell receptor beta chains from one specimen sequenced in a study of blood T cells in healthy people across ages. Combining a sample-barcoded 5' primer with a J-beta primer mix, a second PCR ran for roughly 7 to 12 cycles. TCRdb re-called the 5' RACE reads with MiXCR, one entry per CDR3 protein. The sample consists of about 800,000 distinct CDR3 sequences, 58% of them appearing once. The sequencing input was blood. The source is a man aged 25 to 45 in good health.

V gene TRBV20-1 combines with J gene TRBJ2-7; 9 bases are shared with TRBD1. Germline loops: CDR1 DFQATT, CDR2 SNEGSKA (reference sequence). The CDR3 runs 15 residues. J was trimmed by 0 bases and V by 3 bases; bases with no gene match: 6. CDR3: CSASSDRGYSYEQYF. CDR3 sequence (DNA): TGCAGTGCTAGCTCCGACAGGGGGTACTCCTACGAGCAGTACTTC.

V and J are TRBV29-1 and TRBJ1-1; D unclear. This CDR3 comprises 14 residues. Trimming pared 4 bases from V and 0 bases from J, leaving 12 bases between. Germline CDR1 reads SQVTM; CDR2 reads ANQGSEA. The CDR3 is CSVVMDYMNTEAFF. In DNA form, the CDR3 reads TGCAGCGTTGTCATGGACTACATGAACACTGAAGCTTTCTTT. Variable domain in full (rest from reference TRBV29-1 and TRBJ1-1): SAVISQKPSRDICQRGTSLTIQCQVDSQVTMMFWYRQQPGQSLTLIATANQGSEATYESGFVIDKFPISRPNLTFSTLTVSNMSPEDSSIYLCSVVMDYMNTEAFFGQGTRLTVV.

This chain joins TRBV15 and TRBJ2-3; D possibly corresponds to TRBD2 (6 bases). This CDR3 has 11 residues. Germline CDR1 LNHNV, CDR2 YYDKDF (reference sequence). V shed 8 bases and J shed 4 bases, with 7 bases lying between them. CDR3 sequence: CATWRADTQYF. The CDR3, as DNA: TGTGCCACCTGGAGGGCAGATACGCAGTATTTT.

This clonotype was observed a handful of times. The chain has TRBV20-1 and TRBJ2-7, with D unclear. The germline CDR1 and CDR2 sequences are DFQATT and SNEGSKA (reference sequence). V was cut by 4 bases and J by 3 bases, with 10 bases left in between. The CDR3 has 12 amino acids. The CDR3 is CSATDRNYEQYF. DNA for the CDR3: TGCAGTGCTACGGATAGGAACTACGAGCAGTACTTC.

The chain joins TRBV7-8 to TRBJ2-1; D remains unclear. Germline lookup yields CDR1 SGHVS and CDR2 FQNEAQ. The CDR3 is made up of 15 amino acids. V was shortened by 1 base and J by 10 bases, with 17 bases between the two germline ends. The CDR3 loop reads CASSLVSLLNYEQFF. The CDR3, as DNA: TGTGCCAGCAGCTTAGTTAGTCTCCTGAACTACGAGCAGTTCTTC.

The V gene is TRBV10-3, the J gene TRBJ1-2, with TRBD1 identical over 7 bases. V lost 2 bases, J lost 2 bases, and 2 bases stayed unmatched. From germline, CDR1 is ENHRY and CDR2 SYGVKD. This CDR3 comprises 14 residues. The CDR3 reads CAISESRGNYGYTF. CDR3 sequence (DNA): TGTGCCATCAGTGAGAGCAGGGGGAACTATGGCTACACCTTC.

The chain couples TRBV6-1 to TRBJ2-5, with TRBD1 identical over 12 bases. The V segment lost 8 bases and the J segment 11 bases; nucleotides outside the gene matches: 15. Germline V CDR1 and CDR2: MNHNS, SASEGT. This CDR3 spans 15 amino acids. This CDR3 is CASWDRGLTGNEQYF. The CDR3, as DNA: TGTGCCAGCTGGGACAGGGGGCTAACAGGGAATGAGCAGTACTTC.

CDR3 protein: CAISQPNQGSEDTDTQYF. The CDR3 DNA reads TGTGCCATCAGTCAACCAAACCAGGGTTCGGAGGACACAGATACGCAGTATTTT. This chain connects TRBV10-3 to TRBJ2-3; possibly TRBD1 or TRBD2 for D (5 bases each). The V end was cut by 5 bases, the J end by 2 bases, with 23 bases between. Looked up from germline, CDR1 is ENHRY and CDR2 is SYGVKD. The CDR3 is 18 amino acids.

The rearrangement links TRBV28 to TRBJ2-7; 12 nucleotides align to TRBD2. The length of the CDR3 is 16 residues. Trimming cost V 5 bases and J 4 bases; bases outside gene matches: 9. Germline lookup yields CDR1 MDHEN and CDR2 SYDVKM. CDR3 in DNA: TGTGCCAGCAGTCCCGGCGGGGGACTAGCGGGTTACGAGCAGTACTTC. This gives the protein CASSPGGGLAGYEQYF.

The V and J genes are TRBV5-1 and TRBJ2-5; weak D call: TRBD1 (5 bases). The CDR3 is 16 amino acids. Germline V lookup: CDR1 SGHRS, CDR2 YFSETQ. With 4 bases removed from V and 11 bases from J, the gap between germline ends came to 27 bases. Here the CDR3 DNA reads TGCGCCAGCAGCACGCTTCAGGGCTCCTCCTACAATGAGCAGTACTTC. Protein: CASSTLQGSSYNEQYF.

This chain uses TRBV28 with TRBJ2-7; D not certain. The J call is uncertain, as TRBJ2-4 better fits the DNA end. CDR1 and CDR2 from the germline V gene are MDHEN and SYDVKM. The CDR3 loop spans 16 amino acids. The CDR3 DNA is TGTGCCAGCAGCTCAAACTCACGGGCAGGCCAAAACATTCAGTACTTC. Residues: CASSSNSRAGQNIQYF.

The gene calls are TRBV28 and TRBJ2-4; D is undetermined. Trimming took off 7 bases at V and 2 bases at J, with 9 bases between the two ends. CDR3 length: 13 amino acids. CDR1 and CDR2 from the germline V gene are MDHEN and SYDVKM. The CDR3 spells CASKSLSKNIQYF. The CDR3 coding sequence is TGTGCCAGCAAGAGTCTGTCCAAAAACATTCAGTACTTC.

This clonotype was seen just once. The chain couples TRBV12-3 or TRBV12-4 to TRBJ1-6; tentative D call: TRBD1 (6 bases). The CDR3 runs to 14 residues. V was pared by 6 bases and J by 7 bases, with 13 bases between. Here the CDR3 reads CASSLQGSNSPLHF. In nucleotides, the CDR3 is TGTGCCAGCAGCCTACAGGGTTCGAATTCACCCCTCCACTTT.

For the CDR3, the DNA is TGCAGTGCTATGGTAGCGGGTATGAACAATGAGCAGTTCTTC. Translating gives CSAMVAGMNNEQFF. The chain has TRBV20-1 and TRBJ2-1; 7 bases are shared with TRBD2. Germline V CDR1 and CDR2: DFQATT, SNEGSKA (reference sequence). CDR3 size: 14 residues. V shed 4 bases, J shed 5 bases, and the junction held 8 bases outside the gene matches.

This chain connects TRBV20-1 to TRBJ2-1; 8 bases map to TRBD2. The CDR3 runs to 13 residues. V shed 7 bases and J 10 bases; nucleotides not matched to a gene: 12. Germline CDR1 DFQATT, CDR2 SNEGSKA (reference sequence). The CDR3 region is CSVYLTSAQEQFF. The DNA of the CDR3 is TGCAGTGTTTACCTGACTAGCGCCCAGGAGCAGTTCTTC.

This clonotype was counted at least ten times. The J gene is TRBJ2-4, the V gene TRBV7-2; weak D call: TRBD2 (6 bases). The V end was cut by 5 bases, the J end by 7 bases, with 18 bases between. This CDR3 region has 15 residues. CDR1 SGHTA and CDR2 FQGNSA come from the germline V gene. As DNA, the CDR3 is TGTGCCAGCAGCCCAACTAGCCGACCTGGGAACATTCAGTACTTC. Protein: CASSPTSRPGNIQYF.

The chain has TRBV6-5 and TRBJ1-2; 9 nucleotides align to TRBD1. CDR1 MNHEY and CDR2 SVGAGI come from the germline V gene. The CDR3 consists of 12 residues. Trimming removed 5 bases from V and 6 bases from J; junction bases left unmatched: 1. The CDR3 DNA reads as TGTGCCAGCAGTCGACAGGGGGATGGCTACACCTTC. As protein: CASSRQGDGYTF.

This clonotype was recorded a few times. The V and J genes are TRBV6-1 and TRBJ2-1; D is perhaps TRBD1 (6 bases). CDR3 length equals 18 residues. Germline assignment: CDR1 MNHNS and CDR2 SASEGT. Between the trimmed V and J ends, which lost 2 bases and 0 bases, there was a span of 17 bases. The CDR3 sequence is CASSEYYGGTSSYNEQFF. The CDR3, as DNA: TGTGCCAGCAGTGAATATTATGGTGGGACAAGCTCCTACAATGAGCAGTTCTTC.

To note about this clonotype: At one of its ends the junction is not consistent with the germline gene, which may arise from a read error. The chain joins TRBV4-2 to TRBJ2-1; the match to TRBD2 covers 9 bases. Per the germline V gene, CDR1 is LGHNA and CDR2 is YNFKEQ. The CDR3 is 15 residues long. The CDR3 nucleotides read TGTGCCAGCAACCAAGATTTAGCGGGAGCCAATGAGCAGTTCTTC. The encoded protein is CASNQDLAGANEQFF.